Listed below are T cell receptor beta chains from one sample, sequenced in a study of blood T cell repertoires in COVID-19. Using immunoSEQ multiplex PCR, the repertoire was profiled, and TCRdb retains in-frame clones only, with some absent. The sample lists roughly 110,000 clones, about 91% seen once, with under 7% in the top ten. What was sequenced was peripheral blood. The receptors shown here come from a man aged 50-60 years with active or convalescent COVID-19. Both conserved end residues are part of each CDR3. Fields, in order: V gene, D gene, J gene, clone size, CDR3 length, CDR3 protein, CDR3 DNA. A D gene is named only where the DNA matches it firmly. Clone size is given for some rows only: seen once, a few or many times, or a class if the clone is expanded.

TRBV10-3	TRBD1	TRBJ1-1	NA	17	CAISEPGQGVMNTEAFF	TGTGCCATCAGTGAGCCAGGACAGGGGGTCATGAACACTGAAGCTTTCTTT
TRBV18	NA	TRBJ1-1	few	14	CASFGSQRGTEAFF	TGTGCCAGCTTTGGTTCACAAAGGGGCACTGAAGCTTTCTTT
TRBV11-2	TRBD1	TRBJ2-1	NA	15	CASSIQTGRRNEQFF	TGTGCCAGCAGCATCCAGACAGGGCGGAGGAATGAGCAGTTCTTC
TRBV20-1	NA	TRBJ2-3	NA	11	CSARVGDTQYF	TGCAGTGCTAGAGTCGGAGATACGCAGTATTTT
TRBV9	TRBD1	TRBJ2-1	NA	13	CASSSTGGPEQFF	TGTGCCAGCAGCTCCACAGGGGGCCCTGAGCAGTTCTTC
TRBV12-3/TRBV12-4	NA	TRBJ2-5	once	12	CASSQGQETQYF	TGTGCCAGCAGCCAGGGGCAAGAGACCCAGTACTTC
TRBV7-8	NA	TRBJ2-7	NA	14	CASSRGQYSYEQYF	TGTGCCAGCAGCCGAGGACAGTACTCCTACGAGCAGTACTTC
TRBV2	NA	TRBJ1-1	once	16	CASTFPGGSFGTEAFF	TGTGCCAGCACCTTCCCTGGGGGGAGCTTCGGCACTGAAGCTTTCTTT
TRBV27	NA	TRBJ2-7	NA	12	CASSENSYEQYF	TGTGCCAGCAGTGAGAACAGCTACGAGCAGTACTTC
TRBV7-2	TRBD2	TRBJ2-2	NA	15	CASSLGSGWAGELFF	TGTGCCAGCAGCTTAGGTAGCGGGTGGGCCGGGGAGCTGTTTTTT
TRBV5-1	NA	TRBJ1-1	NA	13	CASSLQGYSEAFF	TGCGCCAGCAGCTTACAGGGTTATTCTGAAGCTTTCTTT
TRBV12-3/TRBV12-4	NA	TRBJ1-6	NA	12	CASSFSNSPLHF	TGTGCCAGCAGTTTCTCGAATTCACCCCTCCACTTT
TRBV11-2	NA	TRBJ2-2	NA	14	CASSLARVTGELFF	TGTGCCAGCAGCTTAGCCCGGGTCACCGGGGAGCTGTTTTTT
TRBV29-1	TRBD2	TRBJ2-1	NA	17	CSVEGGGGRVVVNEQFF	TGCAGCGTTGAAGGGGGAGGAGGGAGGGTCGTGGTCAATGAGCAGTTCTTC
TRBV5-4	NA	TRBJ2-1	NA	15	CASSSWGLSYNEQFF	TGTGCCAGCAGCTCGTGGGGGCTCTCCTACAATGAGCAGTTCTTC
TRBV7-8	TRBD1	TRBJ1-5	once	16	CASSPRGQASNQPQHF	TGTGCCAGCAGCCCTAGGGGACAGGCTAGCAATCAGCCCCAGCATTTT
TRBV27	TRBD2	TRBJ2-1	NA	14	CASRVSGEYNEQFF	TGTGCCAGCAGGGTTAGCGGGGAGTACAATGAGCAGTTCTTC
TRBV7-2	TRBD2	TRBJ2-3	NA	15	CASSITSGSADTQYF	TGTGCCAGCAGCATTACTAGCGGGAGTGCTGATACGCAGTATTTT
TRBV6-2/TRBV6-3	NA	TRBJ1-5	NA	12	CASSVEGQPQHF	TGTGCCAGCAGTGTAGAGGGTCAGCCCCAGCATTTT
TRBV6-2/TRBV6-3	TRBD2	TRBJ2-7	NA	16	CASSPIGSGATYEQYF	TGTGCCAGCAGCCCTATAGGCAGCGGGGCCACATACGAGCAGTACTTC
TRBV10-3	NA	TRBJ2-5	NA	11	CAIGTIETQYF	TGTGCCATCGGGACAATTGAGACCCAGTACTTC
TRBV19	TRBD1	TRBJ1-5	once	14	CASSDRDSNQPQHF	TGTGCCAGCAGTGACAGGGACAGCAATCAGCCCCAGCATTTT
TRBV11-3	NA	TRBJ2-1	NA	15	CASSLASGRYNEQFF	TGTGCCAGCAGCTTAGCGAGCGGACGATACAATGAGCAGTTCTTC
TRBV6-2/TRBV6-3	TRBD2	TRBJ2-7	NA	18	CASSGTSGSPVGAYEQYF	TGTGCCAGCAGCGGGACTAGCGGGAGCCCCGTAGGCGCCTACGAGCAGTACTTC
TRBV7-9	NA	TRBJ2-1	once	13	CASSLGNFNEQFF	TGTGCCAGCAGCTTAGGTAACTTCAATGAGCAGTTCTTC
TRBV7-7	TRBD2	TRBJ2-3	NA	17	CASSPGGGGDFTDTQYF	TGTGCCAGCAGCCCCGGGGGGGGAGGGGACTTCACAGATACGCAGTATTTT
TRBV6-4	TRBD2	TRBJ2-1	few	15	CASSVASGSNYEQFF	TGTGCCAGCAGTGTGGCTAGCGGGAGTAACTATGAGCAGTTCTTC
TRBV6-6	NA	TRBJ2-2	NA	15	CASSLDSANTGELFF	TGTGCCAGCAGCCTGGACTCTGCGAACACCGGGGAGCTGTTTTTT
TRBV18	TRBD1	TRBJ2-7	once	16	CASSRGQGGTPYEQYF	TGTGCCAGCTCAAGAGGACAGGGAGGTACCCCCTACGAGCAGTACTTC